The 7 T cell receptor beta chains reported below all come from one sample, sequenced in a study of glioma-infiltrating T cells (dated by TCRdb to 2016 to 2017). The listed sequencing device is Illumina MiSeq. The iRepertoire nested amplicon-rescue multiplex PCR (arm-PCR) platform was used to amplify TCR alpha and beta CDR3 regions from RNA. TCRdb applied fastp at Q25 and MiXCR to the public reads, then kept only in-frame beta chains. Every distinct CDR3 protein forms one entry, paired with its most common genes and DNA. Across this sample there are around 190,000 distinct CDR3 sequences, with over 40% seen only once. Roughly 5.5% of the sample is held by the ten biggest clonotypes. Sequenced input: glioma tissue, nonneoplastic brain tissue, or PBMCs (not recorded which). The source of these receptors is a human donor with low-grade glioma or glioblastoma, undergoing nonglioma brain surgery, or in good health (not recorded which).

Concerning this clonotype itself: A much larger clone is a single base away; this may be a read error. J is TRBJ2-3 and V is TRBV2, with a weak D call TRBD2 (6 bases). The V gene lost 9 bases and the J gene lost 2 bases, with 18 bases spanning the gap. The germline V gene encodes CDR1 SNHLY and CDR2 FYNNEI. The CDR3 is 15 residues long. Written as DNA, the CDR3 is TGTGCCAGAACCGCAACGCGGGGACTCACAGATACGCAGTATTTT. This codes for CARTATRGLTDTQYF.

As concerns this clonotype: A much larger clone sits a single nucleotide away, making a read error possible. The genes are TRBV25-1 and TRBJ2-7; perhaps TRBD2 as D (5 bases). V was pared by 7 bases and J by 7 bases, with 14 bases between. The CDR3 has 12 residues. Germline V CDR1 and CDR2: MGHDK, SYGVNS. In DNA form, the CDR3 reads TGTGCCAGCATCCACCTAGCCCTGGAGCAGTACTTC. As protein: CASIHLALEQYF.

The V call is TRBV3-1, the J call TRBJ2-7; D gene ambiguous. Trimming took off 5 bases at V and 2 bases at J, with 10 bases between the two ends. The CDR3 is made up of 13 amino acids. The germline CDR1 and CDR2 sequences are LGHDT and YNNKEL (reference sequence). This CDR3 is CASSTKGTYEQYF. CDR3 DNA sequence: TGTGCCAGCAGCACAAAGGGCACCTACGAGCAGTACTTC.

This clonotype was found many times. The J gene is TRBJ2-1, the V gene TRBV6-2 or TRBV6-3; D perhaps matches TRBD2 (7 bases). Trimming left V 8 bases short and J 10 bases short, with 21 bases between. This CDR3 has 14 residues. Germline V CDR1 and CDR2: MNHEY, SVGEGT. The CDR3 nucleotides read TGTGCCAGCGACTGGACTGGGGGGGCGGTGGAGCAGTTCTTC. Its translation is CASDWTGGAVEQFF.

This clonotype showed up many times. The chain is built from TRBV7-2 and TRBJ1-1, with unresolved D. Germline V gives CDR1 SGHTA, CDR2 FQGNSA. V was cut by 6 bases and J by 2 bases, with 10 bases left in between. The CDR3 length is 13 residues. CDR3 in DNA: TGTGCCAGCAGGAGGGATTTTAACACTGAAGCTTTCTTT. Translated: CASRRDFNTEAFF.

This clonotype showed up just a few times. The chain carries TRBV19 and TRBJ2-5; TRBD2 matches 7 bases. V was clipped by 3 bases and J by 5 bases; unmatched bases: 9. Germline V gene lookup returns CDR1 LNHDA and CDR2 SQIVND (reference sequence). The CDR3 runs to 15 residues. The CDR3 sequence is CASSISSRGVETQYF. CDR3 nucleotides: TGTGCCAGTAGTATTTCTTCTCGGGGGGTGGAGACCCAGTACTTC.

This clonotype has a count of ten or more. The chain is built from TRBV6-1 and TRBJ2-7; D gene ambiguous. The V gene's germline CDR1 is MNHNS and CDR2 SASEGT. Deletions cut 6 bases from V and 2 bases from J, with 14 bases between. The CDR3 sequence is 14 residues long. CDR3 amino acids: CASSRDGFPYEQYF. The DNA of the CDR3 is TGTGCCAGCAGCCGTGACGGATTCCCCTACGAGCAGTACTTC.